This T cell receptor beta chain is from a study of blood T cell repertoires in COVID-19. Turning to the study itself: The samples span acute and convalescent COVID-19 from the United States, Italy and Spain.

This CDR3 has 14 amino acids. Germline V CDR1 and CDR2: LGHNA, YSLEER. V dropped 2 bases and J dropped 4; count of bases not matched to a gene: 4. The method was immunoSEQ multiplex PCR; TCRdb's version includes in-frame clones alone and lacks a portion of them. The table has 30,000 to 40,000 clones, roughly 85% seen once. The V call is TRBV4-3, the J call TRBJ1-1; 7 bases map to TRBD1. Sequencing was carried out using peripheral blood. This TCR was recovered from a human donor with acute or convalescent COVID-19. The donor label of this sample is uncertain. The CDR3 DNA sequence: TGCGCCAGCAGCCAACAGGGGGTTAGCACTGAAGCTTTCTTT. Translated, it gives CASSQQGVSTEAFF.